This is a list of T cell receptor beta chains from one sample in a study of T cell repertoires in cytomegalovirus infection. TCRdb ran MiXCR on the reads and lists one entry per CDR3 protein. The profile shows over 150,000 distinct CDR3 sequences, roughly 17% of them singletons. The sample comprised CD8+ T cells from PBMCs. These receptors were collected from a human donor in good health (CMV status not recorded). Some clones in this sample may be carry-over from other donors' samples. Each CDR3 is given with its conserved first and last residue. The order of the fields is V gene, J gene, CDR3 protein.

TRBV6-5,TRBJ2-2,CASSYSTGGPTGELFF
TRBV7-6,TRBJ2-1,CASSLIGIVNNEQFF
TRBV19,TRBJ1-1,CASSPRGRRTEAFF
TRBV28,TRBJ1-5,CASSLDGTGGTLGNQPQHF
TRBV7-2,TRBJ2-7,CASSLAPGGTYEQYF
TRBV7-2,TRBJ2-1,CASSSHQGRSYNEQFF
TRBV20-1,TRBJ1-2,CSARGALKEGLGYTF
TRBV6-2/TRBV6-3,TRBJ2-7,CASSPAAASSYEQYF
TRBV29-1,TRBJ2-1,CSVEDPNRQTYNEQFF
TRBV20-1,TRBJ1-2,CSARGDRDYGYTF
TRBV14,TRBJ2-3,CASSPGGVSTDTQYF
TRBV6-2/TRBV6-3,TRBJ1-1,CASSSPEQHMNTEAFF
TRBV12-3/TRBV12-4,TRBJ2-7,CASRAPGAYEQYF
TRBV29-1,TRBJ2-2,CSAWTGPNTGELFF
TRBV20-1,TRBJ2-3,CSARDRGGAATQYF
TRBV7-8,TRBJ2-7,CASSARGTHPYEQYF
TRBV25-1,TRBJ1-1,CASSEINPGPKGNEAFF
TRBV7-4,TRBJ2-2,CASSLPARGDGELFF
TRBV7-9,TRBJ2-1,CASSFRGDRATNEQFF
TRBV7-2,TRBJ2-2,CASSDPGTDIPNTGELFF
TRBV12-3/TRBV12-4,TRBJ2-5,CASTGEGETQYF
TRBV12-3/TRBV12-4,TRBJ1-6,CASRALDNSPLHF
TRBV6-5,TRBJ2-1,CASSYSEGRHNEQFF
TRBV7-6,TRBJ2-7,CASSGGTGTYEQYF
TRBV7-2,TRBJ2-2,CANSLSVRDSGGRTGELFF
TRBV4-3,TRBJ2-7,CASSQDHRGVGEQYF
TRBV20-1,TRBJ1-2,CSARDFGSGYGYTF
TRBV19,TRBJ2-1,CASTRLAGGRSSYNEQFF
TRBV6-5,TRBJ2-1,CASTIGTGFGNEQFF
TRBV27,TRBJ1-1,CASSPYWRRDYTEAFF
TRBV10-3,TRBJ1-2,CAISLTLRDRGSANYGYTF
TRBV11-2,TRBJ1-3,CASSPSWTVFSGNTIYF
TRBV7-2,TRBJ2-3,CASSLVQRGGTDTQYF
TRBV15,TRBJ2-2,CATSRDRGLTGELFF
TRBV4-3,TRBJ1-1,CASSQETGSTEAFF